The clone carrying this TCR beta chain was counted between two and nine times. Unique molecular identifiers were incorporated during preparation of the TCRbeta library. MiXCR, applied by TCRdb to the PCR reads, yields one record per CDR3 protein. The sample consists of around 76,000 distinct CDR3 sequences, over 15% of them appearing once. These data originate in a study of T-cell reconstitution after alpha-beta-depleted transplantation in children. The CDR3 consists of 16 residues. Sequencing used PBMCs, mostly from graft donor cells, obtained 360 days after TCRalphabeta/CD19-depleted stem cell transplant. The rearrangement links TRBV21-1 to TRBJ2-7; TRBD1 is the table's D call, not checked against the DNA. TRBV21-1 is flagged as a pseudogene. This sequence was found in a male patient between 2 and 9 years old who had a stem cell transplant for acute lymphoblastic leukemia, so the T cells may come from the graft donor. The DNA for the CDR3 is TGTGCCAGCAGCAAAGTCAGGACAGTTCACCCCTACGAGCAGTACTTC. This sequence encodes CASSKVRTVHPYEQYF.